The 10 T cell receptor beta chains below come from one sample, sequenced in a study of tumor and adjacent non-tumor tissue in lung cancer. The template was RNA from unsorted bulk tissue. TCRbeta libraries were built with three rounds of nested PCR, modified from ARM-PCR. TCRdb re-called the multiplex PCR reads with MiXCR, one entry per CDR3 protein. Of 89,000 or so distinct CDR3 sequences listed, approximately 57% are singletons. Sequencing was carried out using lung tumor tissue. These receptors were taken from a man in his 70s with non-small cell lung cancer.

To note about this clonotype: The junction shows a germline mismatch at one end, possibly a read error. This chain connects TRBV6-6 to TRBJ2-2; tentatively, D is TRBD1 or TRBD2 (5 bases each). Germline CDR1 is MNHNY and CDR2 is SVGAGI (reference sequence). The CDR3 totals 14 residues. This CDR3 reads CPSRTPRDPGELFF. The CDR3 DNA reads as TGTCCCAGCAGGACCCCCCGGGACCCCGGGGAGCTGTTTTTT.

Ten or more counts support this clonotype. One junction end does not reproduce the germline sequence, and a read error may be involved. The chain joins TRBV5-1 to TRBJ2-6; D not certain. Germline-derived CDR1 and CDR2 are SGHRS and YFSETQ. The CDR3 has 15 amino acids. CDR3 region: CASSLVSSGANVLTF. The CDR3 bases are TGTGCCAGCAGCTTGGTCAGCTCTGGGGCCAACGTCCTGACTTTC.

This clonotype has a count of ten or more. V usage is TRBV5-1 and J usage is TRBJ2-1; 7 nucleotides match TRBD1. This CDR3 has 15 amino acids. The ends lost 3 bases at V and 7 bases at J; junction bases unmatched: 10. CDR1 and CDR2 (germline): SGHRS, YFSETQ. CDR3 residues: CASSSGTDRVNEQFF. CDR3 coding DNA: TGCGCCAGCAGCTCGGGAACCGACAGGGTTAATGAGCAGTTCTTC.

As for this clonotype: Given the absence of the conserved phenylalanine or tryptophan at the CDR3 end, a read error is likely. The DNA is omitted, as the CDR3 cannot be located on it reliably, and the CDR3 follows TCRdb's listing. The V and J genes are TRBV5-6 and TRBJ2-7. Germline CDR1 is SGHDT and CDR2 is YYEEEE. The CDR3 contains 11 residues when both ends are counted. Here the CDR3 reads CASSLLAEHYI.

Of note for this clonotype: Possible read error: a much larger clone is one base away. The chain combines TRBV28 with TRBJ1-1, with a possible D match to TRBD1 (6 bases). The germline V and J ends were trimmed by 4 bases and 5 bases, with 17 bases remaining between them. The germline V gene has CDR1 MDHEN and CDR2 SYDVKM. The length of the CDR3 is 15 residues. CDR3 loop: CASSSPGTWVTEAFF. CDR3 DNA: TGTGCCAGCAGTTCCCCCGGGACATGGGTGACTGAAGCTTTCTTT.

As regards this clonotype: Germline and junction disagree at one end, which may indicate a read error. The V call is TRBV28, the J call TRBJ2-4; possibly TRBD2 for D (6 bases). The length of the CDR3 is 16 residues. CDR1 is MDHEN, CDR2 SYDVKM, per germline. CDR3 DNA: TGTACCAGCGGGCGTTCCGGGACTCCAGCCAAAAACATTCAGTACTTC. Its protein product is CTSGRSGTPAKNIQYF.

V gene TRBV7-9 combines with J gene TRBJ2-5; D unclear. The V end was cut by 7 bases, the J end by 4 bases, with 19 bases between. The germline gives CDR1 SEHNR, CDR2 FQNEAQ (reference sequence). The CDR3 extends over 15 amino acids. In DNA, the CDR3 is TGTGCCAGCATACAAGAATCGGCGCGGAGAGAGACCCAGTACTTC. This translates into CASIQESARRETQYF.

By sample share, this clonotype is medium-sized. This rearrangement joins TRBV11-1 to TRBJ2-7, with D possibly being TRBD1 or TRBD2 (5 bases each). V dropped 4 bases and J dropped 0 bases, with 16 bases sitting between them. The CDR3 length is 16 residues. Per germline, CDR1 SGHAT and CDR2 FQDESV (reference sequence). The CDR3 loop is CASSSPGTDSSYEQYF. CDR3 nucleotides: TGTGCCAGCAGCTCCCCTGGGACCGATAGCTCCTACGAGCAGTACTTC.

As to this clonotype: Mismatch with germline at one junction end may stem from a read error. The J gene is TRBJ1-4, the V gene TRBV6-6, with D perhaps TRBD1 (6 bases). Germline CDR1 is MNHNY and CDR2 is SVGAGI (reference sequence). The CDR3 totals 14 residues. CDR3 nucleotide sequence: TGTGTCAGCAGTCGTGGACAGAAAAATGAAAAACTGCTTTTT. Its translation is CVSSRGQKNEKLLF.

The chain carries TRBV5-1 and TRBJ2-1; TRBD2 is a possible D gene (6 bases). The V and J ends lost 0 bases and 13 bases respectively, with 17 bases between them. Per germline, CDR1 SGHRS and CDR2 YFSETQ. The CDR3 length is 14 residues. CDR3 DNA: TGCGCCAGCAGCTTGGAGGGGACTGGGGGTGACCAGTTCTTC. It translates to CASSLEGTGGDQFF. Drawing the rest from reference TRBV5-1 and TRBJ2-1, the complete variable domain is KAGVTQTPRYLIKTRGQQVTLSCSPISGHRSVSWYQQTPGQGLQFLFEYFSETQRNKGNFPGRFSGRQFSNSRSEMNVSTLELGDSALYLCASSLEGTGGDQFFGPGTRLTVL.